The 15 T cell receptor beta chains reported below all come from one sample, sequenced in a study of Ad26.COV2.S vaccination and SARS-CoV-2 variants. The method was immunoSEQ multiplex PCR; TCRdb's version includes in-frame clones alone and lacks a portion of them. The sample holds about 680,000 clones; roughly 90% are singletons and the top ten take approximately 1.5%. Regarding treatment: over 15 received Ad26.COV2.S at low or high dose, single or two shots; a few received placebo; per-sample allocation not given. After the first vaccine or placebo injection, samples were drawn on day 63. Specimen: peripheral blood, collected in a trial of Ad26.COV2.S vaccine versus placebo. The receptor source for this set is a person aged 18-65 years who received the Ad26.COV2.S COVID-19 vaccine or a placebo.

The genes are TRBV2 and TRBJ2-5; no clear D. The germline gives CDR1 SNHLY, CDR2 FYNNEI. CDR3 length: 16 residues. Trimming pared 3 bases from V and 5 bases from J, leaving 19 bases between. In DNA, the CDR3 is TGTGCCAGCAGTGACCCTAAACCCGGGCCCAAGGAGACCCAGTACTTC. It encodes CASSDPKPGPKETQYF.

The gene calls are TRBV19 and TRBJ2-7; 11 bases align to TRBD2. CDR1 is LNHDA, CDR2 SQIVND, per germline (reference sequence). This CDR3 spans 15 amino acids. Losses at the gene ends were 9 bases for V and 2 bases for J; bases not matched to a gene: 9. The CDR3 loop reads CASSPVAGGTYEQYF. The CDR3 DNA follows: TGTGCCAGCAGTCCGGTAGCGGGAGGGACCTACGAGCAGTACTTC. The full variable domain, with the rest looked up from reference TRBV19 and TRBJ2-7, is DGGITQSPKYLFRKEGQNVTLSCEQNLNHDAMYWYRQDPGQGLRLIYYSQIVNDFQKGDIAEGYSVSREKKESFPLTVTSAQKNPTAFYLCASSPVAGGTYEQYFGPGTRLTVT.

As regards this clone: Its ends do not fully match the called genes, so a read error is possible. V and J are TRBV10-3 and TRBJ2-1; D is possibly TRBD1 or TRBD2 (5 bases each). The CDR3 has 12 residues. In germline, CDR1 is ENHRY, CDR2 SYGVKD. The CDR3 here is CAIRGPAYDQFF. The CDR3 DNA is TGTGCCATCAGGGGACCCGCTTATGATCAGTTCTTC.

This chain links TRBV9 with TRBJ2-2, with 7 positions matching TRBD1. The V segment lost 0 bases and the J segment 0 bases; nucleotides outside the gene matches: 8. The CDR3 is 18 amino acids. Germline V gene data show CDR1 as SGDLS and CDR2 as YYNGEE. The CDR3 sequence is CASSVGGPGQTNTGELFF. DNA for the CDR3: TGTGCCAGCAGCGTAGGAGGGCCGGGACAGACGAACACCGGGGAGCTGTTTTTT.

The chain couples TRBV11-1 to TRBJ2-2, with D perhaps matching TRBD1 or TRBD2 (6 bases each). CDR3 length: 14 residues. CDR1 SGHAT and CDR2 FQDESV come from the germline V gene (reference sequence). V lost 3 bases, J lost 4 bases, and 9 bases lay in between. The DNA for the CDR3 is TGTGCCAGCAGCTTCTGGGGGGCCACCGGGGAGCTGTTTTTT. It is translated as CASSFWGATGELFF.

This clone was seen more than once but under ten times. J is TRBJ1-2 and V is TRBV11-2; D ambiguous. Looked up from germline, CDR1 is SGHAT and CDR2 is FQNNGV. CDR3 length: 13 residues. Trimming removed 0 bases from V and 2 bases from J, with 4 bases in between. The CDR3 nucleotides are TGTGCCAGCAGCTTAGAAGGGAACTATGGCTACACCTTC. It encodes CASSLEGNYGYTF.

The rearrangement links TRBV7-9 to TRBJ1-3, with unresolved D. From germline, CDR1 is SEHNR and CDR2 FQNEAQ (reference sequence). V was trimmed by 8 bases and J by 8 bases, leaving 7 bases between them. This CDR3 comprises 10 residues. The CDR3 sequence is CASPGDTIYF. The CDR3 region has the DNA TGTGCCAGCCCCGGGGACACCATATATTTT.

The chain couples TRBV7-3 to TRBJ2-1; 11 bases are a match to TRBD2. The V gene end was trimmed by 4 bases and the J gene end by 5 bases; junction bases not matched to a gene: 7. The CDR3 runs 16 residues. Germline V gene data show CDR1 as SGHTA and CDR2 as FQGTGA. The CDR3 DNA reads as TGTGCCAGCAGCTCGCGTCTAGCGGGGGGAAACAATGAGCAGTTCTTC. The encoded protein is CASSSRLAGGNNEQFF. Drawing the rest from reference TRBV7-3 and TRBJ2-1, the complete variable domain is GAGVSQTPSNKVTEKGKYVELRCDPISGHTALYWYRQSLGQGPEFLIYFQGTGAADDSGLPNDRFFAVRPEGSVSTLKIQRTERGDSAVYLCASSSRLAGGNNEQFFGPGTRLTVL.

The chain joins TRBV27 to TRBJ1-4; TRBD1 matches 8 bases. CDR3 length: 18 residues. Germline loops: CDR1 MNHEY, CDR2 SMNVEV (reference sequence). V lost 0 bases, J lost 0 bases, and 6 bases stayed unmatched. The CDR3 reads CASSLSGQGWTTNEKLFF. CDR3 DNA: TGTGCCAGCAGTTTATCCGGACAGGGTTGGACAACTAATGAAAAACTGTTTTTT.

The chain uses TRBV24-1 and TRBJ2-7; weak D call: TRBD2 (6 bases). The V gene lost 4 bases and the J gene lost 6 bases, with 12 bases spanning the gap. CDR1 is KGHDR and CDR2 is SFDVKD in the germline V gene. The CDR3 sequence is 13 residues long. CDR3 loop: CATSEAQGGEQYF. CDR3 nucleotide sequence: TGTGCCACCAGTGAAGCGCAGGGAGGCGAGCAGTACTTC.

J is TRBJ2-5 and V is TRBV3-1 (or the pseudogene TRBV3-2); weak D call: TRBD2 (5 bases). From germline, CDR1 is LGHDT and CDR2 YNNKEL (reference sequence). The CDR3 consists of 16 residues. Trimming shortened V by 6 bases and J by 5 bases, and 22 bases separated the two germline ends. CDR3 residues: CASSKLERELSETQYF. As DNA, the CDR3 is TGTGCCAGCAGTAAGCTGGAGAGGGAGTTATCGGAGACCCAGTACTTC.

V gene TRBV7-2 combines with J gene TRBJ2-1; D possibly corresponds to TRBD1 (6 bases). Between the trimmed V and J ends, which lost 6 bases and 4 bases, there was a span of 16 bases. Germline V gene lookup returns CDR1 SGHTA and CDR2 FQGNSA. CDR3 length equals 15 residues. This CDR3 reads CASRKGGVEYNEQFF. The CDR3 DNA reads TGTGCCAGCAGAAAAGGGGGTGTGGAATACAATGAGCAGTTCTTC.

This clone showed up just once. The gene calls are TRBV7-9 and TRBJ1-2, with D possibly TRBD1 on 5 matching bases. Per the germline V gene, CDR1 is SEHNR and CDR2 is FQNEAQ (reference sequence). V lost 1 base and J lost 7, with 7 bases in between. The CDR3 runs to 12 residues. The CDR3 sequence: CASSLVQGGYTF. The CDR3 DNA reads TGTGCCAGCAGCTTAGTCCAGGGTGGCTACACCTTC.

The J gene is TRBJ1-2, the V gene TRBV5-6, with D tentatively TRBD1 (6 bases). Germline loops: CDR1 SGHDT, CDR2 YYEEEE. The length of the CDR3 is 13 residues. V gave up 1 base and J gave up 7 bases, with 11 bases separating them. CDR3 protein: CASSLRAGVGYTF. The DNA for the CDR3 is TGTGCCAGCAGCTTGAGGGCAGGGGTTGGCTACACCTTC. Filled out from reference TRBV5-6 and TRBJ1-2, the complete variable domain reads DAGVTQSPTHLIKTRGQQVTLRCSPKSGHDTVSWYQQALGQGPQFIFQYYEEEERQRGNFPDRFSGHQFPNYSSELNVNALLLGDSALYLCASSLRAGVGYTFGSGTRLTVV.

A note on this clone: Other DNA sequences of this sample code for an identical CDR3. V usage is TRBV6-4 and J usage is TRBJ1-5; D unclear. The CDR3 length is 13 residues. Germline loops: CDR1 MRHNA, CDR2 SNTAGT. V was cut by 3 bases and J by 4 bases, with 7 bases left in between. CDR3 amino acids: CASSEQINQPQHF. Written as DNA, the CDR3 is TGTGCCAGCAGTGAACAAATTAATCAGCCCCAGCATTTT.